The sequence of this TCR beta chain was determined in a study of T cell changes during pregnancy in multiple sclerosis. Measured with immunoSEQ multiplex PCR; TCRdb has only the in-frame clones, and not every one. The table has around 55,000 clones, 93% seen once; the top ten hold 3% to 4.5%. CDR3 length equals 12 residues. Germline assignment: CDR1 SGHDT and CDR2 YYEEEE. V shed 4 bases and J shed 7 bases, with 11 bases lying between them. The genes are TRBV5-6 and TRBJ1-2; D may be TRBD1 (5 bases). The sequence was obtained from a female donor with multiple sclerosis, enrolled in a pregnancy study. This material consisted of CD8+ T cells from peripheral blood mononuclear cells, taken in the second trimester of pregnancy. The CDR3 nucleotides read TGTGCCAGCAGCGCGGGACTGACTGGCTACACCTTC. Its translation is CASSAGLTGYTF.